This TCR beta chain was identified during a study of spatial heterogeneity in lung cancer. Study at large: Averaged across combinations, each unique TCR and UMI pairing appeared more than ten times in raw reads, which were uncorrected.

A single record per CDR3 protein comes from TCRdb applying MiXCR to the 5' RACE reads. The data show just under 45,000 distinct CDR3 sequences, 20% to 25% seen once. Time point described: blood at routine non-recurrence follow-up after resection. Whole RNA from tumor, nontumor lung or frozen PBMC was sequenced unsorted. This clonotype was recorded a few times. The length of the CDR3 is 12 residues. Germline V gives CDR1 DFQATT, CDR2 SNEGSKA (reference sequence). The chain joins TRBV20-1 to TRBJ2-5; D is unresolved. This TCR was sampled from a female donor with early-stage non-small cell lung cancer. The sample was PBMCs, taken at follow-up. This chain's CDR3 is CSANPYRETQYF. The CDR3 bases are TGCAGCGCGAACCCCTACCGGGAGACCCAGTACTTC.